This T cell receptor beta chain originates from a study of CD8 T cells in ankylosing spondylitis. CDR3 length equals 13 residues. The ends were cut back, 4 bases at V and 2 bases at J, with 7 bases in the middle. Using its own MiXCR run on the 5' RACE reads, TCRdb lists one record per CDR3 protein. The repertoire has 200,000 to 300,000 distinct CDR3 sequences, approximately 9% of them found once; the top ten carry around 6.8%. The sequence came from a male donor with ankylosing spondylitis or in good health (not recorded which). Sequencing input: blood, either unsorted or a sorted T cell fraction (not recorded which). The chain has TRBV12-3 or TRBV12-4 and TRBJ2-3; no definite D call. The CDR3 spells CASSSEFTDTQYF. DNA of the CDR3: TGTGCCAGCAGTTCGGAGTTCACAGATACGCAGTATTTT.